This TCR beta chain was identified during a study of blood T cell repertoires in COVID-19 (dated by TCRdb to the early 2020s). Broadly, across the study: Samples covering the acute and convalescent phases of COVID-19 were provided by collaborators in the United States, Italy and Spain. The repertoires were released in a freely available public database meant as a resource for research on the immune response to SARS-CoV-2. The dataset comprised deeply sampled blood TCRbeta repertoires from subjects exposed to, actively infected with, or recovered from COVID-19. Where HLA class I and class II types were available, the types were taken from metadata supplied by the sample provider, not from assay-based typing. The samples were drawn from two sources: the first 160 participants of the ongoing ImmuneRACE study, and 1,000 to 1,500 subjects contributed by 6 global collaborators. Sample metadata almost always included a de-identified subject ID, COVID-19 status, age in years and sex. The material from the prospective study consisted of cDNA or gDNA derived from T cells, B-cell-depleted T cells, or PBMCs.

Notes on this clone: This clone's antigen is unknown. Base qualities are not provided; no much larger clone lies one nucleotide away.

The immunoSEQ Assay, a bias-controlled multiplex PCR, was used to amplify TCRbeta CDR3 regions from genomic DNA. The authors' analysis ran thus. The number of nucleated cells in each sample was estimated from the amplification of reference gene primers within the assay. Sequence reads were collapsed and filtered to measure the absolute abundance of every unique TCRbeta CDR3 rearrangement. For each sample, productive Simpson clonality was calculated by taking the square root of Simpson's diversity index across productive rearrangements. The clones in this table, taken by TCRdb from immuneACCESS, are in-frame only. Not every clone is retained; where verified, under half of the shortfall comes from an unresolved V gene, and the cause of the rest is unknown. That table furnishes V, J and clone size, whereas the DNA furnished D and trimming. A total of some 150,000 clones appear in this sample, roughly 81% of them only once. Jointly, the top ten make up roughly 8% of the sample.

The paper's findings and limits, for the study overall: The amount of clinical and demographic metadata varied by source and participant and was provided uncurated.

Whole blood was collected in K2EDTA tubes by collaborating institutions according to the institutions' own protocols. For TCRbeta analysis, collaborators shipped samples in one of three forms: frozen whole blood, isolated PBMCs, or DNA extracted from either of those sample types. V and J are trimmed by 6 bases and 9 bases, and the gene matches miss 4 bases of the junction. The CDR3 sequence holds 13 residues, the cysteine and phenylalanine included. Only CDR3 DNA remains: 39 bases, in frame from the first base. Per the germline V gene, SNHLY is the CDR1 and FYNNEI is the CDR2. Sequencing used peripheral blood. The source is a human donor with acute or convalescent COVID-19. The donor label of this sample is uncertain. The V and J segments used are TRBV2 and TRBJ2-4; a stretch of 11 junction bases matches TRBD1. The bases read TGTGCCAGCAGGGGACAGGGGGTTGCCATTCAGTACTTC. This gives the protein CASRGQGVAIQYF.